This entry features one TCR beta chain sequence. The sample is drawn from a study of blood T cell repertoires in COVID-19. The wider study: Material from acute and convalescent COVID-19 was sourced from the United States, Italy and Spain. T cells, B-cell-depleted T cells, or PBMCs provided the cDNA or gDNA that served as material.

Original processing methods: Amplification of reference gene primers was used by the study to estimate nucleated cell counts. Profiled with immunoSEQ multiplex PCR; TCRdb holds only in-frame clones, not every one. V and J calls and clone size are those listed in that table; D and trimming were worked out from the DNA. The sample includes about 80,000 clones, about 85% of them seen just once. This receptor was obtained from a human donor in a cohort sampled during active COVID-19. The sequenced sample consisted of peripheral blood.

CDR3 in DNA: TGTGCCAGCAGCTTGGTCCACCAGGGGCCTGAAGCTTTCTTT. Translated: CASSLVHQGPEAFF. This chain connects TRBV5-4 to TRBJ1-1, with D perhaps TRBD1 (6 bases). CDR1 and CDR2 from the germline V gene are SGHNT and YYREEE (reference sequence). Trimming cost V 0 bases and J 6 bases, with 12 bases left between them. The CDR3 covers 14 residues.